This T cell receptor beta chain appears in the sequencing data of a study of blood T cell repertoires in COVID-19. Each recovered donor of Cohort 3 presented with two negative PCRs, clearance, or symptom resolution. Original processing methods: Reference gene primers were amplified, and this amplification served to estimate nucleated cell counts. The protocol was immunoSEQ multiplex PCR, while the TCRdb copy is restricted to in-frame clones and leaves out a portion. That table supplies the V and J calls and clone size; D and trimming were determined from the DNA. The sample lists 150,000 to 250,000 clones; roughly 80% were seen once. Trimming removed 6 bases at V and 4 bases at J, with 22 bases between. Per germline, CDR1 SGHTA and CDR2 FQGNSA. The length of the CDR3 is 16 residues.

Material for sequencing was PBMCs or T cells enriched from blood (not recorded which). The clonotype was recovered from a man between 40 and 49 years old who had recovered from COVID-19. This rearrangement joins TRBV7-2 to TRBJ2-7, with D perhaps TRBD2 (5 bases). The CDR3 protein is CASSLTVLTGSYEQYF. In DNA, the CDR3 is TGTGCCAGCAGTCTTACGGTTTTGACGGGGTCATACGAGCAGTACTTC. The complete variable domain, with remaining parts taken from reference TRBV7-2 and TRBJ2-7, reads GAGVSQSPSNKVTEKGKDVELRCDPISGHTALYWYRQSLGQGLEFLIYFQGNSAPDKSGLPSDRFSAERTGGSVSTLTIQRTQQEDSAVYLCASSLTVLTGSYEQYFGPGTRLTVT.